The TCR beta chain under discussion was sequenced for a study of CD8 T cells in ankylosing spondylitis. This clonotype has at least ten counts. The antigen remains unidentified. V lost 1 base and J lost 0, with 5 bases in between. Germline CDR1 reads SGHDN; CDR2 reads FVKESK. CDR3 length equals 14 residues. Findings and caveats of the study: As reported, disease-linked clones showed significant enrichment in matched ankylosing spondylitis synovial fluid. What appeared characteristic of ankylosing spondylitis blood was a TCR beta motif of under 10 highly homologous variants. Some of the motif variants had earlier been found in reactive arthritis patients' fluid and blood.

Each TCR beta library was made by quantitative 5'-RACE that incorporated molecular barcodes. TCRdb passed the 5' RACE reads through MiXCR, listing each CDR3 protein once. The data hold some 200,000 distinct CDR3 sequences, with approximately 18% observed a single time. V gene TRBV14 combines with J gene TRBJ2-3, with D unresolved. The sequence was obtained from a male donor aged 5 to 30 with ankylosing spondylitis or in good health (not recorded which). Sequencing used blood, either unsorted or a sorted T cell fraction (not recorded which). The CDR3 bases are TGTGCCAGCAGCCAAGGGGCTAGCACAGATACGCAGTATTTT. This encodes CASSQGASTDTQYF.